This T cell receptor (beta chain) was found in a study of T-cell reconstitution after alpha-beta-depleted transplantation in children. Concerning this clonotype: Its antigen is unknown.

The study's findings and limits: Newly generated T cells supplied most T-cell counts and diversity one year post-transplant.

The CDR3 extends over 16 amino acids. The germline gives CDR1 SGHAT, CDR2 FQNNGV. The V end lost 2 bases, the J end lost 4 bases, and 14 bases lay between the germline ends. A library of TCRbeta sequences, prepared with unique molecular identifiers, was generated. TCRdb independently ran MiXCR on the PCR reads; one entry per CDR3 protein. The repertoire consists of more than 200,000 distinct CDR3 sequences, with 17% occurring once and the leading ten covering just under 45%. This sequence was found in a male patient aged 2-15 years who had a stem cell transplant for acute lymphoblastic leukemia, so the T cells may come from the graft donor. The chain has TRBV11-2 and TRBJ2-2; D perhaps matches TRBD1 (5 bases). The specimen comprised PBMCs, mostly from graft donor cells, sampled 360 days after TCRalphabeta/CD19-depleted stem cell transplant. The CDR3 sequence: CASSLRAGRSTGELFF. The CDR3 nucleotides read TGTGCCAGCAGCTTACGGGCAGGGCGAAGCACCGGGGAGCTGTTTTTT.